This T cell receptor beta chain was captured in a study of blood T cell repertoires in COVID-19 (dated by TCRdb to about 2020). Regarding the complete study: Samples covering the acute and convalescent phases of COVID-19 were provided by collaborators in the United States, Italy and Spain. The prospective study material was composed of cDNA or gDNA derived from T cells, B-cell-depleted T cells, or PBMCs. Deeply sampled blood TCRbeta repertoires from subjects exposed to, actively infected with, or recovered from COVID-19 were included in the dataset. Samples came from the ongoing ImmuneRACE study (first 160 participants) plus 1,254 subjects from 6 global collaborators. The repertoires were released in a freely available public database intended as a resource for research on the immune response to SARS-CoV-2. Where available, HLA class I and class II types were taken from metadata supplied by the sample provider and were not determined by assay-based typing. Nearly every sample came with metadata listing a de-identified subject ID, COVID-19 status, age in years and sex. The investigation overall reported the following: Clinical and demographic metadata were provided uncurated, with the amount varying by source and participant.

In Seattle, one collaborating source enrolled patients while the infection was active and tracked those patients longitudinally over the course of disease. Collaborating institutions collected whole blood in K2EDTA tubes following their own protocols. For TCRbeta analysis, collaborators shipped samples as frozen whole blood, isolated PBMCs, or DNA extracted from either of those sample types. Deletion took 8 bases off V and 8 bases off J, with a span of 13 bases between the germline ends. Inclusive of the bounding cysteine and phenylalanine, the CDR3 is 12 residues long. Of all the DNA, just the CDR3 is kept, 36 bases in frame from base 1. The germline V gene specifies SGHVS as CDR1 and FQNEAQ as CDR2. This clone was detected only a few times. Its antigen is currently not known. One base away there is no much larger clone; base qualities are not given. The immunoSEQ Assay, a bias-controlled multiplex PCR, was used to amplify TCRbeta CDR3 regions from genomic DNA. The authors' analysis ran thus. The number of nucleated cells in each sample was estimated from the amplification of reference gene primers within the assay. To quantify the absolute abundance of each unique TCRbeta CDR3 rearrangement, sequence reads were collapsed and filtered. Productive Simpson clonality was computed per sample as the square root of Simpson's diversity index over productive rearrangements. Drawn from immuneACCESS, this table holds only the in-frame rearrangements with V and J called that TCRdb kept. Clones are partly lost; checked studies trace under half to an unresolved V gene and leave the rest unexplained. V and J calls and clone size come straight from that table; D and trimming were deduced from the DNA. The sample contains 230,000 or so clones, roughly 76% of them found a single time. In total, the top ten clones hold 7.5% to 8% of the sample.

Recombination joined TRBV7-8 with TRBJ2-1, with TRBD2 tentatively as D gene (5 bases match). This clonotype was obtained from a woman at least 80 years old with COVID-19, enrolled during active disease. Sequenced input: peripheral blood. The nucleotide sequence reads as follows: TGTGCCAGCCGAAGGGTTAGCGATGAGCAGTTCTTC. Protein translation: CASRRVSDEQFF. The variable domain in full, with residues beyond the CDR3 obtained from the reference TRBV7-8 and TRBJ2-1 genes, is GAGVSQSPRYKVAKRGQDVALRCDPISGHVSLFWYQQALGQGPEFLTYFQNEAQLDKSGLPSDRFFAERPEGSVSTLKIQRTQQEDSAVYLCASRRVSDEQFFGPGTRLTVL.